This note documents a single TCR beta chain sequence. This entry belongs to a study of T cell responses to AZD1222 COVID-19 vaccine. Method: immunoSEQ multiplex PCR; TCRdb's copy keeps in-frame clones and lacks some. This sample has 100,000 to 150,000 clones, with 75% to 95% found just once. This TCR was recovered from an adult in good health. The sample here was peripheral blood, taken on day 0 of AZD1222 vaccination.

In DNA, the CDR3 is TGTGCCAGCAGCTTAGGACCCGGGGACTATAGCAATCAGCCCCAGCATTTT. This gives the protein CASSLGPGDYSNQPQHF. V is TRBV7-9 and J is TRBJ1-5; weak D call: TRBD1 (5 bases). In germline, CDR1 is SEHNR, CDR2 FQNEAQ (reference sequence). This CDR3 has 17 amino acids. V was clipped by 1 base and J by 0 bases, with 13 bases between them.